This TCR beta chain was captured by sequencing in a study of CXCR3-negative and CXCR3-positive naive CD8 T cells. All TRB cDNA libraries came from 5' RACE performed with UMI labels. TCRdb re-called the 5' RACE reads and shows each CDR3 protein once, DNA omitted. In all, the sample yields around 6,800 distinct CDR3 sequences. Turning to this clonotype: The antigen is unknown.

Findings of the study overall: In CXCR3-positive naive cells, the TRB CDR3s were more hydrophobic than in CXCR3-negative naive cells.

The CDR3 length is 15 residues. Germline lookup yields CDR1 MGHRA and CDR2 YSYEKL. The sequenced material came from naive CXCR3+ CD8+ T cells from blood. As for subset: CD45RO-CCR7+CD27+CD95- naive CD8+ T cells expressing CXCR3 (TNR3+). This TCR came from a human donor in good health. Some clones in this sample may be carry-over from other donors' samples. The rearrangement uses TRBV4-1 and TRBJ2-7. This CDR3 is CASSQDPSAIGEQYF.